These 8 T cell receptor beta chains originate from one sample sequenced in a study of ipilimumab plus nivolumab after autologous stem cell transplantation. Profiling relied on immunoSEQ multiplex PCR, and the TCRdb table lists in-frame clones only, not all of them. The sample consists of about 12,000 clones, around 63% of them appearing once. The material sequenced was PBMCs, taken in a trial of ipilimumab plus nivolumab as post-transplant consolidation. The receptor source for this set is a male donor with diffuse large B-cell lymphoma.

With respect to this clone: This specimen includes other DNA sequences encoding the same CDR3. The chain uses TRBV11-3 and TRBJ2-1; TRBD2 matches 11 bases. The ends lost 6 bases at V and 5 bases at J; junction bases unmatched: 3. This CDR3 is built from 14 residues. Germline V gives CDR1 SGHNT, CDR2 YENEEA. CDR3 nucleotide sequence: TGTGCCAGCAGGGGGACTAGCGGCGACAATGAGCAGTTCTTC. This gives the protein CASRGTSGDNEQFF.

A few counts support this clone. The chain couples TRBV6-1 to TRBJ1-2; possibly TRBD1 for D (5 bases). The CDR3 is made up of 13 amino acids. Germline V lookup: CDR1 MNHNS, CDR2 SASEGT. Deletions cut 6 bases from V and 6 bases from J, with 14 bases between. The CDR3 sequence: CASRPGTVDGYTF. CDR3 bases: TGTGCCAGCAGGCCCGGGACTGTCGATGGCTACACCTTC.

The gene calls are TRBV5-6 and TRBJ2-5, with D maybe TRBD2 (5 bases). The CDR3 sequence is 14 residues long. CDR1 SGHDT and CDR2 YYEEEE come from the germline V gene. V was trimmed by 3 bases and J by 5 bases, leaving 14 bases between them. The DNA for the CDR3 is TGTGCCAGCAGCTCGGCTAGCTCGCGGGAGACCCAGTACTTC. Its translation: CASSSASSRETQYF.

The chain carries TRBV7-9 and TRBJ2-7; 10 bases map to TRBD2. CDR1 is SEHNR, CDR2 FQNEAQ, per germline (reference sequence). CDR3 length equals 16 residues. Trimming took 5 bases from V and 5 from J; bases not matched to a gene: 12. As DNA, the CDR3 is TGTGCCAGCAGCGCCACAAGCGGGAGGGCCGTCCACGAGCAGTACTTC. Translated, it gives CASSATSGRAVHEQYF.

The V and J genes are TRBV19 and TRBJ1-5, with TRBD1 matching 9 bases. Germline loops: CDR1 LNHDA, CDR2 SQIVND (reference sequence). This CDR3 is 15 amino acids long. With V trimmed by 9 bases and J by 1 base, 7 bases remained unmatched. The CDR3 here is CASDRGKASNQPQHF. In nucleotides, the CDR3 is TGTGCCAGCGACAGGGGGAAGGCGAGCAATCAGCCCCAGCATTTT.

This chain connects TRBV7-3 to TRBJ2-5, with D perhaps being TRBD1 or TRBD2 (5 bases each). The CDR3 sequence is 14 residues long. CDR1 SGHTA and CDR2 FQGTGA come from the germline V gene. The germline V and J ends were trimmed by 5 bases and 6 bases, with 16 bases remaining between them. The CDR3 protein is CASSPGPSGKTQYF. As DNA, the CDR3 is TGTGCCAGCAGCCCAGGGCCGTCGGGGAAGACCCAGTACTTC.

The chain uses TRBV2 and TRBJ2-7; D is possibly TRBD1 (6 bases). Germline V gene sequence: CDR1 SNHLY, CDR2 FYNNEI. V was trimmed by 1 base and J by 4 bases, leaving 8 bases between them. The CDR3 is 13 residues long. CDR3 in amino acids: CASSEGTDYEQYF. The DNA of the CDR3 is TGTGCCAGCAGTGAAGGGACAGATTACGAGCAGTACTTC.

This clone was picked up a small number of times. CDR3 DNA: TGTGCCAGCAGCTTAGGCGGGAGCATTTACAATGAGCAGTTCTTC. Amino acid sequence: CASSLGGSIYNEQFF. The rearrangement joins TRBV7-9 to TRBJ2-1; 7 bases line up with TRBD2. After removal of 1 base from V and 4 bases from J, the junction contained 4 bases not matched to a gene. CDR1 and CDR2 (germline): SEHNR, FQNEAQ (reference sequence). CDR3 length equals 15 residues.